This record looks at one T cell receptor (beta chain) sequence and its context. This clonotype was observed many times. Its antigen is unknown. Within one base of it there is no much larger clone, and no base qualities were kept. These data come from a study of T cells in Graves' hyperthyroidism and ophthalmopathy (dated by TCRdb to between 2019 and 2020). With respect to the entire study: Peripheral blood was collected at initial diagnosis, before any treatment. Following sampling, methimazole starting at 30 mg daily was given to hyperthyroidism patients, and high-dose intravenous methylprednisolone was given to ophthalmopathy patients. TCR V-J signatures able to tell the groups apart were searched for in a discovery cohort of 95 or so patients, of whom roughly 42 had Graves' ophthalmopathy and 57 had stable Graves' hyperthyroidism. The 75 to 100 discovery patients were randomly split 7:3 into training and test sets. In roughly six Graves' hyperthyroidism patients, the study also compared T-cell repertoires from thyroid tissue with T-cell repertoires from blood. TCR Vbeta CDR3 sequencing of 135 peripheral blood samples (43 ophthalmopathy, about 75 hyperthyroidism and some 17 progressor patients) is reported in the paper. Prospective prediction of ophthalmopathy was tested in an independent validation cohort of 18 to 20 hyperthyroidism patients and approximately 17 patients who later progressed to ophthalmopathy. Paper-wide results and their limitations: Sample size was not statistically predetermined, and blinding of investigators to group allocation was not performed. Ophthalmopathy was separated from stable hyperthyroidism by a 13 V-J signature model, with about 88% sensitivity and roughly 81% specificity obtained in cross-validation and 80%/75% obtained in testing. Most expanded thyroid clonotypes (frequency above 0.001) were also found in blood, which suggests that blood repertoires may mirror thyroid immune responses. In validation, progression to ophthalmopathy was predicted by the model with roughly 71% sensitivity and around 75% specificity, a median of about 6 months before onset.

V is reduced by 5 bases and J by 1 base, leaving a spacing of 12 bases between them. CDR1 and CDR2 were assigned from the germline V gene as MDHEN and SYDVKM. The CDR3 numbers 15 residues from cysteine through phenylalanine. The kept DNA is CDR3 alone, 45 bases in frame from the first base. Amplification of TCR beta CDR3 regions was carried out from RNA transcripts. The TCR CDR3 was subjected to a first round of RT-PCR using the HTBI primer set and the Qiagen OneStep RT-PCR kit. Libraries were constructed in a second round of multiplex PCR, after which size selection and purification were carried out. The libraries were sequenced on an Illumina HiSeq2000 using paired-end 100 bp reads. From the authors' description of their analysis: SOAPnuke was used to process the raw data, with reads discarded if the reads contained adapters or uncalled bases, had a mean Phred below 15, or lacked an exact constant-primer or identifier match. High-quality paired reads were merged with COPE v1.2.5, and unique nucleotide sequences were defined as clonotypes. MiTCR v1.1 was used to align clonotypes to the IMGT TRBV, TRBD and TRBJ reference segments. Analysis was restricted to V-J combinations with a frequency above 0.0001, which covered about 99% of repertoires. A TCS score was defined as the ratio of F50 (clonal expansion) to E x V (chaos), with BLOSUM62-based TCRdist applied between CDR3 peptides within each V-J. Welch's t-statistics and random forest reduced roughly 540 V-J features to about 12, which were used in a naive Bayes classifier (R e1071). The public reads were reprocessed in TCRdb via fastp at Q25 and MiXCR, keeping in-frame beta chains. CDR3 protein sequences are deduplicated, and each keeps its most common genes and DNA. The V and J calls follow TCRdb's processing rather than the paper's. The table for this sample lists fewer than 350,000 distinct CDR3 sequences; roughly 13% of them were counted only once. 7% to 9.5% of the sample is in the top ten clones.

Graves' hyperthyroidism was defined as stable when no progression to ophthalmopathy occurred over 18 months of follow-up. Hyperthyroidism patients were newly diagnosed, had a disease duration of under 2 months, and were aged 18 to 65 years. Exclusion was applied to patients with uncontrolled infections, other autoimmune diseases, pregnancy or lactation. Diagnoses were based on clinical symptoms, serum thyroxine and TRAb, thyroid ultrasound and orbital computed tomography. PBMCs were isolated from about 10 ml of fresh peripheral blood by Ficoll-Paque density gradient centrifugation. Total RNA was extracted using Trizol reagent, and RNA quality was assessed on an Agilent 2100 Bioanalyzer.

The sequence links TRBV28 to TRBJ1-5; the D gene cannot be named for sure. The receptor's source is a middle-aged woman with Graves' hyperthyroidism. Sequencing used blood. The CDR3 protein is CASSLRRSSNQPQHF. The DNA reads TGTGCCAGCAGTCTTCGACGGTCAAGCAATCAGCCCCAGCATTTT.